This paragraph covers one TCR beta chain sequence. Its antigen remains unidentified. These data are taken from a study of glioma-infiltrating T cells after dendritic cell vaccination. Study-wide context: Autologous tumor lysate was loaded overnight onto monocyte-derived dendritic cells grown about seven days with IL-4 and GM-CSF. Patients received three intradermal dendritic cell vaccine injections at biweekly intervals.

Study-level points and caveats: Few patients contributed both blood and tumor specimens. No direct clonality-survival link was found; a diverse polyclonal response may matter.

Using immunoSEQ multiplex PCR, the repertoire was profiled, and TCRdb retains in-frame clones only, with some absent. This table has more than 100,000 clones, roughly 79% appearing once. The source material was blood, sampled before dendritic cell vaccination. The sequence was collected from a human donor with glioblastoma.

The CDR3 nucleotides are TGTGCCAGCAGTCTCCCCCAGGCTGACTATGGCTACACCTTC. As protein: CASSLPQADYGYTF. The rearrangement links TRBV2 to TRBJ1-2; D not resolved. V lost 5 bases and J 3 bases, leaving 13 bases between the germline ends. The CDR3 covers 14 residues. Germline V gene data show CDR1 as SNHLY and CDR2 as FYNNEI. The whole variable domain, remainder taken from reference TRBV2 and TRBJ1-2, is EPEVTQTPSHQVTQMGQEVILRCVPISNHLYFYWYRQILGQKVEFLVSFYNNEISEKSEIFDDQFSVERPDGSNFTLKIRSTKLEDSAMYFCASSLPQADYGYTFGSGTRLTVV.